This T cell receptor (beta chain) was documented in a study of blood T cell repertoires in COVID-19 (dated by TCRdb to 2020 to 2021). About the full investigation: The collaborator samples originated in the United States, Italy and Spain and spanned the acute and convalescent phases of COVID-19. Samples came from the ongoing ImmuneRACE study (first 160 participants) plus 1,254 subjects from 6 global collaborators. The material from the prospective study consisted of cDNA or gDNA derived from T cells, B-cell-depleted T cells, or PBMCs. Where available, HLA class I and class II types were taken from metadata supplied by the sample provider and were not determined by assay-based typing. The repertoires were released in a freely available public database intended as a resource for research on the immune response to SARS-CoV-2. Deeply sampled blood TCRbeta repertoires from subjects exposed to, actively infected with, or recovered from COVID-19 were included in the dataset. Sample metadata almost always included a de-identified subject ID, COVID-19 status, age in years and sex.

Sequences MNHNY (CDR1) and SVGAGI (CDR2) are obtained from the germline V gene (reference sequence). The germline V and J ends show losses of 6 bases and 2 bases respectively, and no gene match explains 10 bases of the junction. Counted from cysteine to phenylalanine, this CDR3 has 15 amino acids. Of all the DNA, just the CDR3 is kept, 45 bases in frame from base 1. A remark on this clone: Its antigen remains undetermined. No base quality information exists; no much larger clone differs at one position.

The collaborating institutions used their own protocols to collect whole blood in K2EDTA tubes. For TCRbeta analysis, collaborator samples were shipped as frozen whole blood, as isolated PBMCs, or as DNA extracted from either sample type. TCRbeta CDR3 regions were amplified from genomic DNA using the immunoSEQ Assay, a bias-controlled multiplex PCR. Turning to the authors' computational methods: The number of nucleated cells in each sample was estimated by amplification of reference gene primers within the assay. Sequence reads were collapsed and filtered to measure the absolute abundance of every unique TCRbeta CDR3 rearrangement. For each sample, productive Simpson clonality was calculated as the square root of Simpson's diversity index across productive rearrangements. The table comes from immuneACCESS by way of TCRdb, which keeps in-frame sequences with V and J called. Part of the clones is missing from these tables; in studies checked, under half for an unresolved V gene and the rest for unknown reasons. Clonal size and the V and J genes are those of that table, whereas D and trimming came from the DNA. The sample has roughly 280,000 clones on record, around 83% of them singletons. The leading ten clones occupy about 3.6% of the sample.

Overall study outcomes, separate from this receptor: How much clinical and demographic metadata was included differed by source and by participant, and the metadata was provided uncurated.

The rearranged segments are TRBV6-6 and TRBJ2-7; 7 central nucleotides agree with TRBD2. The receptor's source is a man aged 18 to 29 with active or convalescent COVID-19. The source material was peripheral blood. The CDR3 sequence is CASRNTGGRTYEQYF. The DNA sequence is given as TGTGCCAGCAGGAACACGGGAGGCCGCACCTACGAGCAGTACTTC.